This TCR beta chain was recorded in a study of CD8+CD57+ T cells in acquired aplastic anemia. Whole-study context: Sorted CD4+ and CD8+ cells yielded about 3.1 ug of DNA on average.

It was genomic DNA that served as the template for profiling TCR beta VDJ and CDR3. TCRdb re-derived calls from the reads in MiXCR, one entry per CDR3 protein. Of 250,000 to 350,000 distinct CDR3 sequences in the sample, approximately 56% were seen once. This CDR3 has 16 residues. V gave up 6 bases and J gave up 0 bases; unmatched junction bases: 5. Germline V gives CDR1 ENHRY, CDR2 SYGVKD. Source material: sorted CD4+, CD8+, or CD8+CD57+ T cells (not recorded which) from PBMCs. This clonotype originated in a human donor with severe aplastic anemia or a healthy control (not recorded which). This rearrangement joins TRBV10-3 to TRBJ1-6, with TRBD1 matching 7 bases. CDR3 DNA sequence: TGTGCCATCAGGCGACAGGGCAGCTCCTATAATTCACCCCTCCACTTT. Residues: CAIRRQGSSYNSPLHF.